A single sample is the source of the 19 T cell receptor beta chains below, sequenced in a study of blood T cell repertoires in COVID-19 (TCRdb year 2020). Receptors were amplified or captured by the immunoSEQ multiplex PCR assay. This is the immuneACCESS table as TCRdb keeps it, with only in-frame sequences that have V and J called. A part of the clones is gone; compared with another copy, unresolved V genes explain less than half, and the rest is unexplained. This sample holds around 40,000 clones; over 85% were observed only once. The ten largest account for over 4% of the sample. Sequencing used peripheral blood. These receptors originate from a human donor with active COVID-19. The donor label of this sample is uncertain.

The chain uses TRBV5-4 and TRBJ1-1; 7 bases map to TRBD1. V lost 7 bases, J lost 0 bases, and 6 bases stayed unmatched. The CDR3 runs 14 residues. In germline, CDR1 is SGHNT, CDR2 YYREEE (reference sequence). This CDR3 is CASHITGVNTEAFF. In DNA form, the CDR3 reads TGTGCCAGCCACATAACAGGGGTGAACACTGAAGCTTTCTTT.

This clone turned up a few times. CDR3 bases: TGTGCCACCAGTGACATGGACAGGGCGTTTGGCTACACCTTC. Translation gives CATSDMDRAFGYTF. This rearrangement joins TRBV24-1 to TRBJ1-2; 8 bases align to TRBD1. Per germline, CDR1 KGHDR and CDR2 SFDVKD. This CDR3 is built from 14 residues. With 4 bases clipped from V and 7 bases from J, the junction kept 7 bases outside the gene matches.

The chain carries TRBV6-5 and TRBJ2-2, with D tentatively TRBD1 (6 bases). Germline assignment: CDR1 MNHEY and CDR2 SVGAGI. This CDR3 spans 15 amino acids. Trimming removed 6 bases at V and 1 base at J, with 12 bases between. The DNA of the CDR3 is TGTGCCAGCAGAACCGACAGGAGGAACACCGGGGAGCTGTTTTTT. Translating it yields CASRTDRRNTGELFF.

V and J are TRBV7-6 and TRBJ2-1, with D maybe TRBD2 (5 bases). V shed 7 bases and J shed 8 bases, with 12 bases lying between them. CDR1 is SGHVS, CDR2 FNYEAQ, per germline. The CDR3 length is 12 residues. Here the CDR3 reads CASTINGDEQFF. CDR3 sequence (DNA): TGTGCCAGCACGATAAACGGGGATGAGCAGTTCTTC.

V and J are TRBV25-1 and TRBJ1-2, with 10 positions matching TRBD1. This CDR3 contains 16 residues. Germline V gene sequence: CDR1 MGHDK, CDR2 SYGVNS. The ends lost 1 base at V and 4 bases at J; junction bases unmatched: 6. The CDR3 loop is CASSEFGTGAAYGYTF. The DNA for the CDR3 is TGTGCCAGCAGTGAATTCGGGACAGGGGCGGCCTATGGCTACACCTTC.

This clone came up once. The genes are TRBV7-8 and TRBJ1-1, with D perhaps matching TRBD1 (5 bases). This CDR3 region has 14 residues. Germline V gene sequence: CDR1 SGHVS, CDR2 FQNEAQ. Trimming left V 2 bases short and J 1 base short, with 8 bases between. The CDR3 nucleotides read TGTGCCAGCAGCTTATCCAGGGAGAACACTGAAGCTTTCTTT. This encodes CASSLSRENTEAFF.

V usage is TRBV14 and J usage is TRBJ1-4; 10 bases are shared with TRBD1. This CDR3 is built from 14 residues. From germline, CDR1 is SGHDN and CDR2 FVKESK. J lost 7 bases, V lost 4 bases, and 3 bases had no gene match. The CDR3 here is CASSRTGGGEKLFF. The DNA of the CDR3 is TGTGCCAGCAGCCGGACAGGGGGAGGTGAAAAACTGTTTTTT.

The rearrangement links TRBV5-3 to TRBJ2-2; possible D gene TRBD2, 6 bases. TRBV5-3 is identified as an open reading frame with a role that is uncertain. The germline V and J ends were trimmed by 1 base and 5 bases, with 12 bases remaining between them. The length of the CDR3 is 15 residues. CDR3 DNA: TGTGCCAGAAGCTTGCTCAGGGCGGGAACCGGGGAGCTGTTTTTT. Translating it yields CARSLLRAGTGELFF.

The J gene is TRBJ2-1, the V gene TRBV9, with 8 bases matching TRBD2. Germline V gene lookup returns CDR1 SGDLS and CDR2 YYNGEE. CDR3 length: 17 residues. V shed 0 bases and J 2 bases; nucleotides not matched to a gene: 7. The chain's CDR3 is CASSVGSSGRTYNEQFF. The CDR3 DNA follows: TGTGCCAGCAGCGTAGGATCCAGCGGGAGAACCTACAATGAGCAGTTCTTC.

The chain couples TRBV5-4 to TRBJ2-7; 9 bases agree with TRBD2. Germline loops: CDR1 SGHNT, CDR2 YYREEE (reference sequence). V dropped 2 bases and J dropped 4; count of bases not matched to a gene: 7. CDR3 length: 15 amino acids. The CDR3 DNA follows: TGTGCCAGCAGCTTTTCAGCGGGGGGCCAGTACGAGCAGTACTTC. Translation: CASSFSAGGQYEQYF.

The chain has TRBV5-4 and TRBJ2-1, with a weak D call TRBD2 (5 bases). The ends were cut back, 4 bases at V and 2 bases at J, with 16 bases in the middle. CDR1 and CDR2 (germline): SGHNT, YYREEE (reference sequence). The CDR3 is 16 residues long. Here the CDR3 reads CASSRGSSGAYNEQFF. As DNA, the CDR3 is TGTGCCAGCAGCCGAGGGTCCAGCGGAGCCTACAATGAGCAGTTCTTC.

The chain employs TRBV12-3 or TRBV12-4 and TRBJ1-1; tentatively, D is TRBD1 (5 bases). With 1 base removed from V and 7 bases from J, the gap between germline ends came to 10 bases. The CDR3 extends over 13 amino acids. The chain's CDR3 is CASSLEGWGEAFF. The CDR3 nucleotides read TGTGCCAGCAGTTTAGAGGGGTGGGGTGAAGCTTTCTTT.

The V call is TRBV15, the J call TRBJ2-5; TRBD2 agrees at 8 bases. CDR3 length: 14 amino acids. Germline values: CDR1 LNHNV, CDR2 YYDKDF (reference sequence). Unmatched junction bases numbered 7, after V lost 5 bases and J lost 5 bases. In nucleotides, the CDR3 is TGTGCCACCAGCCTCGGGGGGGCGGGGGAGACCCAGTACTTC. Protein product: CATSLGGAGETQYF. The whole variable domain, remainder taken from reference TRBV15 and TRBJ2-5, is DAMVIQNPRYQVTQFGKPVTLSCSQTLNHNVMYWYQQKSSQAPKLLFHYYDKDFNNEADTPDNFQSRRPNTSFCFLDIRSPGLGDTAMYLCATSLGGAGETQYFGPGTRLLVL.

CDR3 region: CASAAAGLLYNEQFF. CDR3 DNA: TGCGCCAGCGCCGCGGCGGGACTACTTTACAATGAGCAGTTCTTC. The J gene is TRBJ2-1, the V gene TRBV5-1; the match to TRBD2 covers 7 bases. V shed 7 bases and J 4 bases; nucleotides not matched to a gene: 11. Germline V CDR1 and CDR2: SGHRS, YFSETQ. The CDR3 runs to 15 residues.

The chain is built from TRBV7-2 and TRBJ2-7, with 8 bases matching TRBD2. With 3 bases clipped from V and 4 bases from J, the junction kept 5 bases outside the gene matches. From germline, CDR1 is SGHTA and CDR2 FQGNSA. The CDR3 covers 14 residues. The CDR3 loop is CASSLPRGGYEQYF. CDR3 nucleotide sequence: TGTGCCAGCAGCTTGCCTCGGGGGGGGTACGAGCAGTACTTC. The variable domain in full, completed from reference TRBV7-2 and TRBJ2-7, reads GAGVSQSPSNKVTEKGKDVELRCDPISGHTALYWYRQSLGQGLEFLIYFQGNSAPDKSGLPSDRFSAERTGGSVSTLTIQRTQQEDSAVYLCASSLPRGGYEQYFGPGTRLTVT.

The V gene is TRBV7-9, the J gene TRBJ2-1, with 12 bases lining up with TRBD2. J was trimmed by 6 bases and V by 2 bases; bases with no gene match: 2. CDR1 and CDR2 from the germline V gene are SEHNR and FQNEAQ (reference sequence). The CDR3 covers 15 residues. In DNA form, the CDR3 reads TGTGCCAGCAGCTTACTAGCGGGAGGGATCAATGAGCAGTTCTTC. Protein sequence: CASSLLAGGINEQFF.

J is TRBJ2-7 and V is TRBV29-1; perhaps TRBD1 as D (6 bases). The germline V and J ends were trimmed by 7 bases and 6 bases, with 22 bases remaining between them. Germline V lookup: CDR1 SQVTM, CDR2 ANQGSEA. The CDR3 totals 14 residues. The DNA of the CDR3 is TGCAGCGCCGTGACAGGTTCATTCTTTCCCGAGCAGTACTTC. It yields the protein CSAVTGSFFPEQYF.

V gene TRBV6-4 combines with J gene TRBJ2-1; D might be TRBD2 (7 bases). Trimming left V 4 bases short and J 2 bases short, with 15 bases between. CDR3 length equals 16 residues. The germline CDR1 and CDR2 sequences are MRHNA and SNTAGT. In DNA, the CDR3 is TGTGCCAGCAGTGCCACGGCGCGGGGGCCCTACAATGAGCAGTTCTTC. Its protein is CASSATARGPYNEQFF.

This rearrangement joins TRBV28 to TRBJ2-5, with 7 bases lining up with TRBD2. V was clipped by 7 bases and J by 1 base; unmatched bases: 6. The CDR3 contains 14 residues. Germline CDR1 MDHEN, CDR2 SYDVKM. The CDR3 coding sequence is TGTGCCAGCACCATAAGCGGGACCCAAGAGACCCAGTACTTC. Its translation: CASTISGTQETQYF.